This TCR beta chain appears in the sequencing data of a study of CXCR3-negative and CXCR3-positive naive CD8 T cells. Regarding the study as a whole: Comparison of naive subsets found surface CD5 to be comparable, and TCR strength was inferred on the basis of TRB CDR3 properties. Researchers report CXCR3 expression partially decreased after cryopreservation, with fresh PBMCs used in most assays. Comparison of naive CXCR3-negative and CXCR3-positive cells revealed similar TRBV-TRBJ usage, while memory cells differed.

This CDR3 spans 14 amino acids. Germline V gives CDR1 LGHNA, CDR2 YSLEER. UMI-labeled 5' RACE yielded the TRB cDNA libraries. TCRdb re-called the 5' RACE reads and shows each CDR3 protein once, DNA omitted. Its table lists tens of thousands of distinct CDR3 sequences. As concerns this clonotype: No antigen is known for it.

The source is a human donor in good health. Some clones in this sample may be carry-over from other donors' samples. The specimen sequenced was memory CD8+ T cells from blood. V usage is TRBV4-3 and J usage is TRBJ2-1; TCRdb's D call of TRBD1 is untestable without DNA. CDR3 sequence: CASSQDGGSWEQFF.